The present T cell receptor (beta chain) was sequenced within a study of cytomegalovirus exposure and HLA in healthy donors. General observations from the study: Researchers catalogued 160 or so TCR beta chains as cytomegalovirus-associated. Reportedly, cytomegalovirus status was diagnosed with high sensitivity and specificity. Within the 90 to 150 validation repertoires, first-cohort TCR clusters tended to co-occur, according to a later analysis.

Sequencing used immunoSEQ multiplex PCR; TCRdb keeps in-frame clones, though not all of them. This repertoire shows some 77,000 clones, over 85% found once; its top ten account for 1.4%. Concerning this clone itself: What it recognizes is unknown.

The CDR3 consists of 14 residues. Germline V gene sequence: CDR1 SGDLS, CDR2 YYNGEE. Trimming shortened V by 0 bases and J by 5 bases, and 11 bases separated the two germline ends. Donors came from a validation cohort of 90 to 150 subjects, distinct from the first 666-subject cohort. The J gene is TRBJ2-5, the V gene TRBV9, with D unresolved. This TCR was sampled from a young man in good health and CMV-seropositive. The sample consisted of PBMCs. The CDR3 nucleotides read TGTGCCAGCAGCGTAGAAACCCAAGCTGAGACCCAGTACTTC. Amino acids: CASSVETQAETQYF.